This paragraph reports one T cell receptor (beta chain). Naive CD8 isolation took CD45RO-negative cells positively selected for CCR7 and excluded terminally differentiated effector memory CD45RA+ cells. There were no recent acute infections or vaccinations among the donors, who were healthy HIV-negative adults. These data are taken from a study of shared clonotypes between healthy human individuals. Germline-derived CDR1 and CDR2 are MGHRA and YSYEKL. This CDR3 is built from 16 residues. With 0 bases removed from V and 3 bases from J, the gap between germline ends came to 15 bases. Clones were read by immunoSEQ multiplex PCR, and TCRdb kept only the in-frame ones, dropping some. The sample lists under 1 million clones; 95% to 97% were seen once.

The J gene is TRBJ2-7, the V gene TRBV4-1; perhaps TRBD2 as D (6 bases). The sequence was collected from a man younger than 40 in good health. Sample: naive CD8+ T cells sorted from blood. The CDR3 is CASSQDLSGEGYEQYF. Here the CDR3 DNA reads TGCGCCAGCAGCCAAGATCTCTCGGGAGAAGGCTACGAGCAGTACTTC.